Sequencing of this TCR beta chain was carried out in a study of cytomegalovirus exposure and HLA in healthy donors. Turning to the study itself: Of all 400 or so donors who were genotyped, under 90% belonged to the Caucasian-associated ancestry cluster. The study's findings and limits: Rarity characterized most TCR sequences, yet some public TCRs appeared in many donors. A later analysis found TCR association rates differed by HLA locus, highest for DRB1 and lowest for HLA-C.

Each donor was nominally healthy when sampled (though unrecorded immune exposures were likely). PCR amplification relied on 60 Vbeta primers (plus 13 Jbeta primers). Profiling relied on immunoSEQ multiplex PCR, and the TCRdb table lists in-frame clones only, not all of them. The table counts 150,000 to 200,000 clones; 0.65% to 0.9% lies in the top ten. With regard to this clone: Its cognate antigen is unknown.

J gave up 8 bases and V 1 base, and 2 bases lay outside the gene matches. CDR3 length equals 13 residues. Germline lookup yields CDR1 LGHNA and CDR2 YSLEER. What was sequenced was PBMCs. The TCR comes from a young woman in good health and CMV-seropositive. The chain links TRBV4-3 to TRBJ1-2, with 9 positions matching TRBD1. The CDR3 bases are TGCGCCAGCAGCCAAGGGACAGGGGTCGGCTACACCTTC. This gives the protein CASSQGTGVGYTF.